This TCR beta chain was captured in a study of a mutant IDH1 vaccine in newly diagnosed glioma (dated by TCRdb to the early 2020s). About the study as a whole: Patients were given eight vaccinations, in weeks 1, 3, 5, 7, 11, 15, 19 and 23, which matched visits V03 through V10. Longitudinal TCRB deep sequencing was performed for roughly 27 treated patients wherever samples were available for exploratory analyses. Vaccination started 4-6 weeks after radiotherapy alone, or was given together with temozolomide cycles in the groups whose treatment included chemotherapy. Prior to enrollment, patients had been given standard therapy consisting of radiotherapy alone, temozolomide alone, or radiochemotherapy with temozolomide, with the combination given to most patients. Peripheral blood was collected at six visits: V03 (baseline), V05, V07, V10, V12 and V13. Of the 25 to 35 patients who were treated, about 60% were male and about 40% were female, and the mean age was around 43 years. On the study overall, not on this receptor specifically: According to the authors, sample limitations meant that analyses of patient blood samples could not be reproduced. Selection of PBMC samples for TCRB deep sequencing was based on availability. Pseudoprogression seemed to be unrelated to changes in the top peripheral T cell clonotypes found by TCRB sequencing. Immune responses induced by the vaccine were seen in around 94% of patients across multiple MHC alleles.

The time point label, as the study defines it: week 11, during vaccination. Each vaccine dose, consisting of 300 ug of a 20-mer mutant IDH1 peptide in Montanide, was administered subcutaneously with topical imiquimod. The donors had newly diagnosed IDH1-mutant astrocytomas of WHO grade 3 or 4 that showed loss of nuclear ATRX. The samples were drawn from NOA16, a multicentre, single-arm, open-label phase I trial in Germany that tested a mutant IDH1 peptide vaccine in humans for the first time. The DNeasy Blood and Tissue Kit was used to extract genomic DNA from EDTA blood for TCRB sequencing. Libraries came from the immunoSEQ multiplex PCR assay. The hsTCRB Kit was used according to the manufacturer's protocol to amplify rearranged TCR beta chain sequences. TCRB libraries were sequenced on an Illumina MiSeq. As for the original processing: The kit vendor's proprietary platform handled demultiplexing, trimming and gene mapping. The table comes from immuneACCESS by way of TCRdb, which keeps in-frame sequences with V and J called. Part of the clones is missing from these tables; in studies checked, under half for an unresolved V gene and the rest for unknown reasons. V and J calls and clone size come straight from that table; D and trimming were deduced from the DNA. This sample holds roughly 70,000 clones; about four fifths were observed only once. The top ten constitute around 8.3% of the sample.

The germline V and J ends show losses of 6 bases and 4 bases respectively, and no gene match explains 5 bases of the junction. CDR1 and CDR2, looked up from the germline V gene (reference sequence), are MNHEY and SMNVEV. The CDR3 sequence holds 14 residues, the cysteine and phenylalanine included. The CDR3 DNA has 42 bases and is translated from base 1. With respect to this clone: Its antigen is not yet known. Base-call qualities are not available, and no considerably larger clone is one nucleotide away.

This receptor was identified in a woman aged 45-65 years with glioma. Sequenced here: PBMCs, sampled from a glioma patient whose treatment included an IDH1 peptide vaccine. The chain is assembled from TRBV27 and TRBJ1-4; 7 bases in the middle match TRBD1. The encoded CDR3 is CASRRTGFNEKLFF. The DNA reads TGTGCCAGCAGACGGACAGGTTTTAATGAAAAACTGTTTTTT.